Below, 24 T cell receptor beta chains from the same sample are listed, as sequenced in a study of T cell changes during pregnancy in multiple sclerosis. TCRdb keeps only in-frame clones here, not all; method: immunoSEQ multiplex PCR. The sample consists of around 25,000 clones, approximately 86% of them appearing once. This sample comprised CD8+ T cells from peripheral blood mononuclear cells, obtained in the first trimester of pregnancy. The receptors here all came from a female donor in good health, enrolled as a control in a pregnancy study.

CDR3 protein: CARKQGSSGNTIYF. CDR3 DNA sequence: TGTGCCAGAAAACAGGGATCCTCTGGAAACACCATATATTTT. The V gene is TRBV21-1, the J gene TRBJ1-3; TRBD1 reflects the table's D call only, with no check against the DNA. TRBV21-1 is termed a pseudogene. This CDR3 contains 14 residues.

This chain connects TRBV7-9 to TRBJ1-2; 10 bases match TRBD1. The CDR3 is made up of 13 amino acids. V shed 6 bases, J shed 6 bases, and the junction held 4 bases outside the gene matches. CDR1 SEHNR and CDR2 FQNEAQ come from the germline V gene (reference sequence). The CDR3 DNA follows: TGTGCCAGCAGTTGGACAGGGGGTAATGGCTACACCTTC. Translating gives CASSWTGGNGYTF.

The rearrangement links TRBV7-9 to TRBJ2-3, with D tentatively TRBD1 (5 bases). With 7 bases removed from V and 2 bases from J, the gap between germline ends came to 16 bases. The germline gives CDR1 SEHNR, CDR2 FQNEAQ (reference sequence). This CDR3 has 15 amino acids. The CDR3 reads CASNSQVPITDTQYF. As DNA, the CDR3 is TGTGCCAGCAATTCACAGGTCCCGATCACAGATACGCAGTATTTT.

The chain joins TRBV1 to TRBJ2-1; the table's D call of TRBD2 was not tested on the DNA. TRBV1 is described as a pseudogene. The length of the CDR3 is 18 residues. The CDR3 protein is CTSRPSGRIDSSYNEQFF. The CDR3 DNA reads TGCACCAGCCGGCCTAGCGGGAGGATTGATAGCTCCTACAATGAGCAGTTCTTC.

V usage is TRBV9 and J usage is TRBJ1-2; 7 bases are shared with TRBD1. The CDR3 has 14 residues. CDR1 SGDLS and CDR2 YYNGEE come from the germline V gene. J gave up 5 bases and V 4 bases, and 8 bases lay outside the gene matches. The chain's CDR3 is CASSLAGTEYGYTF. Written as DNA, the CDR3 is TGTGCCAGCAGCTTAGCCGGGACAGAGTATGGCTACACCTTC.

This clone was seen once. This chain joins TRBV2 and TRBJ2-7, with a possible D match to TRBD2 (5 bases). This CDR3 is 13 amino acids long. Trimming shortened V by 6 bases and J by 0 bases, and 9 bases separated the two germline ends. Germline V gene data show CDR1 as SNHLY and CDR2 as FYNNEI. The CDR3 is CASSPDFSYEQYF. Here the CDR3 DNA reads TGTGCCAGCAGCCCGGACTTCTCCTACGAGCAGTACTTC.

This clone is deemed medium-sized. The chain combines TRBV19 with TRBJ1-1, with 8 bases lining up with TRBD1. Germline CDR1 LNHDA, CDR2 SQIVND (reference sequence). There are 13 residues in the CDR3. Trimming removed 5 bases from V and 5 bases from J; junction bases left unmatched: 4. CDR3 nucleotides: TGTGCCAGTAGTGCCGGACAGGGAACTGAAGCTTTCTTT. Translating it yields CASSAGQGTEAFF.

The rearrangement joins TRBV27 to TRBJ1-1; the D is unclear. The germline gives CDR1 MNHEY, CDR2 SMNVEV (reference sequence). This CDR3 is 13 amino acids long. V shed 4 bases and J shed 4 bases, with 10 bases lying between them. In nucleotides, the CDR3 is TGTGCCAGCAGTTCCAGCGGGATCACTGAAGCTTTCTTT. The encoded protein is CASSSSGITEAFF.

The V gene is TRBV15, the J gene TRBJ2-2; 7 bases map to TRBD1. V trimming: 1 base; J trimming: 4 bases; junction bases outside the gene matches: 24. This CDR3 is built from 22 residues. Per germline, CDR1 LNHNV and CDR2 YYDKDF (reference sequence). This chain's CDR3 is CATSRGKDRDSPSKWGTGELFF. DNA of the CDR3: TGTGCCACCAGCAGAGGGAAAGACCGGGACAGTCCCTCGAAGTGGGGCACCGGGGAGCTGTTTTTT.

J is TRBJ2-1 and V is TRBV9; 9 nucleotides match TRBD2. The germline gives CDR1 SGDLS, CDR2 YYNGEE. The CDR3 runs to 17 residues. The V gene end was trimmed by 4 bases and the J gene end by 2 bases; junction bases not matched to a gene: 10. CDR3 residues: CASSSPRGGRAYNEQFF. The DNA of the CDR3 is TGTGCCAGCAGCTCCCCAAGGGGCGGGAGGGCCTACAATGAGCAGTTCTTC.

The chain uses TRBV7-2 and TRBJ2-1, with 7 bases matching TRBD1. V trimming: 6 bases; J trimming: 1 base; junction bases outside the gene matches: 6. Germline V gene lookup returns CDR1 SGHTA and CDR2 FQGNSA. The CDR3 length is 15 residues. CDR3 region: CASRTRDRSYNEQFF. The CDR3 DNA is TGTGCCAGCAGGACCCGGGACAGATCCTACAATGAGCAGTTCTTC.

The chain is built from TRBV6-4 and TRBJ2-3, with TRBD2 matching 11 bases. The CDR3 has 18 residues. CDR1 and CDR2 (germline): MRHNA, SNTAGT. The V gene end was trimmed by 4 bases and the J gene end by 5 bases; junction bases not matched to a gene: 14. CDR3 region: CASSVPQQLAGEEDTQYF. The CDR3 nucleotides are TGTGCCAGCAGTGTTCCCCAACAACTAGCGGGAGAAGAAGATACGCAGTATTTT.

The chain combines TRBV9 with TRBJ1-5, with a tentative D call TRBD1 (6 bases). The CDR3 is 15 residues long. The V gene's germline CDR1 is SGDLS and CDR2 YYNGEE. With 0 bases removed from V and 6 bases from J, the gap between germline ends came to 13 bases. The CDR3 protein is CASSVGAGAAQPQHF. CDR3 nucleotide sequence: TGTGCCAGCAGCGTAGGGGCGGGGGCCGCTCAGCCCCAGCATTTT.

This chain connects TRBV6-4 to TRBJ2-3, with 8 bases fitting TRBD2. The trim removed 0 bases at V and 6 bases at J, leaving 5 bases unmatched. The germline gives CDR1 MRHNA, CDR2 SNTAGT. This CDR3 comprises 15 residues. CDR3 nucleotide sequence: TGTGCCAGCAGTGACTCTGCGGGGGGCCGGGATACGCAGTATTTT. Protein sequence: CASSDSAGGRDTQYF.

The chain links TRBV19 to TRBJ1-2; 12 positions agree with TRBD1. Germline CDR1 reads LNHDA; CDR2 reads SQIVND (reference sequence). The CDR3 length is 14 residues. Trimming removed 5 bases from V and 8 bases from J; junction bases left unmatched: 6. The CDR3 region is CASSLGQGATGYTF. In DNA form, the CDR3 reads TGTGCCAGTAGTTTGGGACAGGGGGCGACCGGCTACACCTTC.

This rearrangement joins TRBV27 to TRBJ2-3; 11 bases align to TRBD2. The CDR3 consists of 16 residues. Trimming removed 5 bases from V and 2 bases from J; junction bases left unmatched: 6. Germline loops: CDR1 MNHEY, CDR2 SMNVEV (reference sequence). The chain's CDR3 is CASSPLAGGPTDTQYF. CDR3 DNA: TGTGCCAGCAGTCCGCTAGCGGGAGGACCCACAGATACGCAGTATTTT.

The rearrangement links TRBV12-2 to TRBJ1-2; whether TRBD1, the table's D call, matches the DNA was not checked. TRBV12-2 is an annotated pseudogene. The CDR3 is 14 amino acids. The CDR3 sequence: CASRLTDRVGGYTF. CDR3 nucleotides: TGTGCAAGTCGCCTTACGGACAGGGTAGGAGGCTACACCTTC.

This clone was seen only once. The chain's CDR3 is CASSFPPLTSGNTGELFF. CDR3 DNA sequence: TGTGCCAGCAGTTTCCCCCCGCTGACTAGCGGGAACACCGGGGAGCTGTTTTTT. This chain connects TRBV28 to TRBJ2-2, with TRBD2 matching over 9 bases. CDR1 and CDR2 from the germline V gene are MDHEN and SYDVKM. The CDR3 has 18 amino acids. The V segment lost 3 bases and the J segment 1 base; nucleotides outside the gene matches: 9.

The chain carries TRBV9 and TRBJ2-1; tentatively, D is TRBD1 (5 bases). Between the trimmed V and J ends, which lost 4 bases and 3 bases, there was a span of 14 bases. There are 15 residues in the CDR3. CDR1 SGDLS and CDR2 YYNGEE come from the germline V gene. The CDR3 nucleotides read TGTGCCAGCAGCCCAGGGAACAGGTTCTACAATGAGCAGTTCTTC. Its protein product is CASSPGNRFYNEQFF.

The chain links TRBV6-1 to TRBJ2-7, with D possibly being TRBD2 (6 bases). CDR1 is MNHNS and CDR2 is SASEGT in the germline V gene. The CDR3 consists of 13 residues. Trimming took off 8 bases at V and 6 bases at J, with 17 bases between the two ends. CDR3 loop: CASAGIEWGEQYF. The CDR3 DNA is TGTGCCAGCGCGGGGATAGAATGGGGCGAGCAGTACTTC.

The genes are TRBV2 and TRBJ2-7; unclear D gene. Germline CDR1 SNHLY, CDR2 FYNNEI. Trimming shortened V by 3 bases and J by 3 bases, and 6 bases separated the two germline ends. The CDR3 loop spans 12 amino acids. CDR3 sequence reads: CASSETGYEQYF. The DNA of the CDR3 is TGTGCCAGCAGTGAGACTGGCTACGAGCAGTACTTC. Supplemented by reference TRBV2 and TRBJ2-7, the full variable domain reads EPEVTQTPSHQVTQMGQEVILRCVPISNHLYFYWYRQILGQKVEFLVSFYNNEISEKSEIFDDQFSVERPDGSNFTLKIRSTKLEDSAMYFCASSETGYEQYFGPGTRLTVT.

The rearrangement joins TRBV9 to TRBJ1-2; D not resolved. The CDR3 is 12 amino acids. V lost 3 bases and J lost 5, with 8 bases in between. Germline V gives CDR1 SGDLS, CDR2 YYNGEE. CDR3 region: CASSAYSYGYTF. CDR3 DNA sequence: TGTGCCAGCAGCGCGTACTCTTATGGCTACACCTTC.

J is TRBJ2-1 and V is TRBV10-2; D is unresolved. Trimming took off 7 bases at V and 4 bases at J, with 17 bases between the two ends. CDR3 length: 15 residues. Germline CDR1 reads WSHSY; CDR2 reads SAAADI. The DNA of the CDR3 is TGCGCCAGCACCCACCCAGCGCTCGCATACAATGAGCAGTTCTTC. As protein: CASTHPALAYNEQFF.

This clone has a handful of counts. The V gene is TRBV13, the J gene TRBJ2-7; TRBD1 matches 9 bases. Trimming took 4 bases from V and 5 from J; bases not matched to a gene: 3. The V gene's germline CDR1 is PRHDT and CDR2 FYEKMQ (reference sequence). The CDR3 is 13 amino acids. CDR3 protein: CASSSWTGDEQYF. The CDR3 region has the DNA TGTGCCAGCAGCTCATGGACAGGGGACGAGCAGTACTTC.